This T cell receptor beta chain was sequenced in a study of CD8+CD57+ T cells in acquired aplastic anemia. Study-wide background: Mean yield of DNA from sorted CD4+ and CD8+ cells was about 3.2 ug. Healthy donors averaged about 10 million reads for CD4+ cells.

General study points: Researchers report that twenty-nine CD8+ CDR3 sequences appeared in both patients and controls. Researchers reported that CD8+ Simpson's diversity was not significantly different in patients versus controls.

Trimming took 6 bases from V and 0 from J, leaving 12 bases between them. From germline, CDR1 is DFQATT and CDR2 SNEGSKA (reference sequence). The length of the CDR3 is 13 residues. On this clonotype: Its target is unknown.

Genomic DNA, the template, was used for profiling of the TCR beta VDJ and CDR3. TCRdb redid the calling of the reads with MiXCR, one entry per CDR3 protein. The profile shows some 150,000 distinct CDR3 sequences, 40% to 45% of them singletons. The rearrangement uses TRBV20-1 and TRBJ2-7; possibly TRBD1 or TRBD2 for D (7 bases each). Input material: sorted CD4+, CD8+, or CD8+CD57+ T cells (not recorded which) from PBMCs. The receptor was derived from a human donor in good health, serving as a control. In DNA form, the CDR3 reads TGCAGTGCCCAGGGGGGGGACTCCTACGAGCAGTACTTC. It encodes CSAQGGDSYEQYF.